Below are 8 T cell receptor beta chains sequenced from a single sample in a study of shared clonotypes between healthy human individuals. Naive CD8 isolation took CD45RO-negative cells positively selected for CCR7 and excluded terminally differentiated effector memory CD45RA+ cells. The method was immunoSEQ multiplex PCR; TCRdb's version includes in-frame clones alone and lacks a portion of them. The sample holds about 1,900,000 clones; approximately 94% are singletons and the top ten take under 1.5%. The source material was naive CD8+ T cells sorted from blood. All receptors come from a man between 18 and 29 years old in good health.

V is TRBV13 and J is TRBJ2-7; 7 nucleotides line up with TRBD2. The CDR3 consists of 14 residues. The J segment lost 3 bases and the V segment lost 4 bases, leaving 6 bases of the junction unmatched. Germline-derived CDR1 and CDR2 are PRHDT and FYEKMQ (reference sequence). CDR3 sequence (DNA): TGTGCCAGCAGCTCTCCCGGGGGGATCTACGAGCAGTACTTC. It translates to CASSSPGGIYEQYF.

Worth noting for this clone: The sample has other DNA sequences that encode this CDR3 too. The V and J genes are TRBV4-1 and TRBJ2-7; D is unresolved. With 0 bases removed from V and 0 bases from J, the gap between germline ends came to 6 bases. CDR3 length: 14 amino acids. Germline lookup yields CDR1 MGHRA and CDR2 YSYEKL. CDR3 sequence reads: CASSQDPGSYEQYF. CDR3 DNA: TGCGCCAGCAGCCAAGATCCCGGCTCCTACGAGCAGTACTTC.

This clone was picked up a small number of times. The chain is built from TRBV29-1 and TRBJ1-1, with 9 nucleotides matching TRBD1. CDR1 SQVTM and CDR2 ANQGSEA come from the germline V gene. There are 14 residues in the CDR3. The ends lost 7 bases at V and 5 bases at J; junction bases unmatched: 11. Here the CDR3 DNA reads TGCAGCGCTGGTACACAGGGGGCAAGGACTGAAGCTTTCTTT. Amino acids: CSAGTQGARTEAFF.

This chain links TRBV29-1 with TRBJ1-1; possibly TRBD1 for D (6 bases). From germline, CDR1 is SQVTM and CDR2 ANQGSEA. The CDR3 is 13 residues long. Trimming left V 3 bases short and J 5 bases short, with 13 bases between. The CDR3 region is CSVEAGQFTEAFF. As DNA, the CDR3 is TGCAGCGTTGAGGCTGGACAGTTTACTGAAGCTTTCTTT.

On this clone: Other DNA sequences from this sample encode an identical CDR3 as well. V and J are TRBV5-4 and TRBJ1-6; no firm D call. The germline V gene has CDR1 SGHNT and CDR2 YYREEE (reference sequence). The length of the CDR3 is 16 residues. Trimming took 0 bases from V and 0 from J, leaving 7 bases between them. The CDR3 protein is CASSLGGSSYNSPLHF. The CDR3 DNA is TGTGCCAGCAGCTTGGGTGGGAGCTCCTATAATTCACCCCTCCACTTT.

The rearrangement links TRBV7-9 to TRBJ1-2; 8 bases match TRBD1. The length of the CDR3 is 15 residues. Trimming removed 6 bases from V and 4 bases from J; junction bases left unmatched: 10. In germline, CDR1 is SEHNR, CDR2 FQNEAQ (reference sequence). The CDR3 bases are TGTGCCAGCAGTCCACGGACAGGGCCAATCTATGGCTACACCTTC. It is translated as CASSPRTGPIYGYTF. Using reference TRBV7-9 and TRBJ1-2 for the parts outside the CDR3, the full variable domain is DTGVSQNPRHKITKRGQNVTFRCDPISEHNRLYWYRQTLGQGPEFLTYFQNEAQLEKSRLLSDRFSAERPKGSFSTLEIQRTEQGDSAMYLCASSPRTGPIYGYTFGSGTRLTVV.

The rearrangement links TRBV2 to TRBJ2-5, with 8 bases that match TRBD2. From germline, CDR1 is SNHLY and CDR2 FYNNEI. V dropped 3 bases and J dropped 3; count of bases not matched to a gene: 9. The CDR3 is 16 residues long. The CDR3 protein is CASSDVFGAGEETQYF. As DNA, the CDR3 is TGTGCCAGCAGTGACGTTTTCGGAGCGGGGGAAGAGACCCAGTACTTC.

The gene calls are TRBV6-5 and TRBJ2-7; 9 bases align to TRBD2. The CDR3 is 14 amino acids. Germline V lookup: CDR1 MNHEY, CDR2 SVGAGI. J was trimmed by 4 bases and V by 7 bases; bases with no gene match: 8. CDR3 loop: CASTVAGAGYEQYF. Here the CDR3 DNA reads TGTGCCAGCACGGTAGCGGGAGCAGGATACGAGCAGTACTTC.